This is a list of T cell receptor beta chains from one sample in a study of T cells in Graves' hyperthyroidism and ophthalmopathy. TCRdb reprocessed the multiplex PCR reads with MiXCR, giving one entry per CDR3 protein. The sample consists of nearly 750,000 distinct CDR3 sequences, about a third of them appearing once. The sequenced sample was blood. The source of these receptors is a middle-aged woman with Graves' hyperthyroidism. CDR3s include the opening cysteine and the closing phenylalanine or tryptophan. The D gene is left open where the match is weak. Only part of the rows carry a size: once, few, many, or a class if the clone is expanded.

cdr3_length: 14
v_call: TRBV10-3
clone_size: few
j_call: TRBJ1-1
d_call: TRBD1
cdr3_aa: CASSMTGRDTEAFF
cdr3_nt: TGTGCCAGCAGTATGACAGGGAGGGACACTGAAGCTTTCTTT

cdr3_length: 13
v_call: TRBV20-1
clone_size: many
j_call: TRBJ1-5
d_call: -
cdr3_aa: CSVDRGRNQPQHF
cdr3_nt: TGCAGTGTTGATCGGGGGAGGAATCAGCCCCAGCATTTT

cdr3_length: 12
v_call: TRBV29-1
clone_size: many
j_call: TRBJ2-7
d_call: TRBD1
cdr3_aa: CSVADRDYEQYF
cdr3_nt: TGCAGCGTTGCGGACAGGGACTACGAGCAGTACTTC

cdr3_length: 15
v_call: TRBV15
clone_size: -
j_call: TRBJ1-2
d_call: TRBD1
cdr3_aa: CATSRAMTGSYGYTF
cdr3_nt: TGTGCCACCAGCAGAGCCATGACAGGGAGCTATGGCTACACCTTC

cdr3_length: 17
v_call: TRBV28
clone_size: -
j_call: TRBJ2-6
d_call: -
cdr3_aa: CASSLWEAPSGANVLTF
cdr3_nt: TGTGCCAGCAGTTTGTGGGAAGCGCCCTCTGGGGCCAACGTCCTGACTTTC

cdr3_length: 12
v_call: TRBV12-3/TRBV12-4
clone_size: many
j_call: TRBJ1-5
d_call: -
cdr3_aa: CASSPVGQPQHF
cdr3_nt: TGTGCCAGCAGCCCAGTCGGTCAGCCCCAGCATTTT

cdr3_length: 13
v_call: TRBV7-8
clone_size: many
j_call: TRBJ1-2
d_call: TRBD1
cdr3_aa: CASSQGQGKGYTF
cdr3_nt: TGTGCCAGCAGCCAAGGACAGGGTAAAGGCTACACCTTC

cdr3_length: 17
v_call: TRBV6-5
clone_size: -
j_call: TRBJ1-6
d_call: -
cdr3_aa: CASSYSPPSSYNSPLHF
cdr3_nt: TGTGCCAGCAGTTACTCCCCCCCGAGCTCCTATAATTCACCCCTCCACTTT

cdr3_length: 16
v_call: TRBV7-7
clone_size: -
j_call: TRBJ2-5
d_call: -
cdr3_aa: CASSLARSEEGETQYF
cdr3_nt: TGTGCTAGCAGCTTAGCGCGCTCCGAAGAGGGAGAGACCCAGTACTTC

cdr3_length: 15
v_call: TRBV4-1
clone_size: few
j_call: TRBJ1-3
d_call: -
cdr3_aa: CASSQGLGNGNTIYF
cdr3_nt: TGCGCCAGCAGCCAAGGGTTGGGTAACGGAAACACCATATATTTT